This is a list of T cell receptor beta chains from one sample in a study of shared clonotypes between healthy human individuals. The table came from immunoSEQ multiplex PCR; TCRdb's copy has only in-frame clones and leaves some out. Of around 990,000 clones listed, around three quarters are singletons. The specimen sequenced was memory CD4+ T cells from PBMCs. Receptors originate from a man younger than 35 in good health. Some clones in this sample may be carry-over from other donors' samples. Each CDR3 is given with its conserved first and last residue. The D gene is left open where the match is weak. The size entry is marked missing in some rows and otherwise reads once, few, many or a size class.

clone size,V gene,D gene,J gene,CDR3 protein,CDR3 DNA
-,TRBV15,-,TRBJ2-3,CATSRGGEADTQYF,TGTGCCACCAGCCGTGGGGGAGAGGCAGATACGCAGTATTTT
-,TRBV7-9,TRBD1,TRBJ1-1,CASKGQGHTEAFF,TGTGCCAGCAAGGGACAGGGGCACACTGAAGCTTTCTTT
many,TRBV30,-,TRBJ2-5,CAWSVPEGGETQYF,TGTGCCTGGAGTGTCCCAGAGGGAGGAGAGACCCAGTACTTC
-,TRBV5-1,-,TRBJ1-5,CASSLGQYQPQHF,TGCGCCAGCAGCTTGGGACAGTATCAGCCCCAGCATTTT
-,TRBV2,TRBD1,TRBJ2-7,CASSLTGTGAPSF,TGTGCCAGCAGTTTAACCGGGACAGGGGCCCCTTCCTTC
-,TRBV7-3,-,TRBJ2-7,CASSPSGSYEQYF,TGTGCCAGCAGCCCCTCCGGGAGCTACGAGCAGTACTTC
once,TRBV28,-,TRBJ2-1,CASSLLGRLAYNEQFF,TGTGCCAGCAGTTTATTAGGTCGGCTAGCCTACAATGAGCAGTTCTTC
-,TRBV6-5,-,TRBJ1-2,CASSYPYGNGYTF,TGTGCCAGCAGTTACCCCTACGGGAATGGCTACACCTTC
-,TRBV27,-,TRBJ1-2,CASSLPPQGRDGYTF,TGTGCCAGCAGTTTACCCCCACAGGGTCGAGATGGCTACACCTTC
-,TRBV6-1,-,TRBJ2-3,CASSEAQGATQYF,TGTGCCAGCAGTGAAGCGCAGGGAGCAACGCAGTATTTT
-,TRBV14,-,TRBJ1-2,CASSQGRQDYGYTF,TGTGCCAGCAGCCAAGGGAGGCAGGACTATGGCTACACCTTC
-,TRBV7-2,-,TRBJ2-7,CASSSRRGAEQYF,TGTGCCAGCAGCTCGCGTCGGGGCGCCGAGCAGTACTTC
-,TRBV5-1,-,TRBJ2-5,CASSPQGPLGETQYF,TGCGCCAGCAGCCCCCAGGGTCCCCTGGGGGAGACCCAGTACTTC
-,TRBV4-3,-,TRBJ2-7,CASSQERGYEQYF,TGCGCCAGCAGCCAAGAGCGGGGATACGAGCAGTACTTC
-,TRBV19,-,TRBJ2-4,CATTYGGPKNIQYF,TGTGCCACTACTTACGGGGGTCCCAAAAACATTCAGTACTTC
once,TRBV6-5,TRBD2,TRBJ2-1,CASRREGSYNEQFF,TGTGCCAGCAGGCGGGAGGGTTCCTACAATGAGCAGTTCTTC
-,TRBV5-1,TRBD2,TRBJ2-7,CASSFQAGVRYEQYF,TGCGCCAGCAGCTTCCAAGCGGGAGTTCGGTACGAGCAGTACTTC
few,TRBV9,-,TRBJ1-1,CASSVGSNTEAFF,TGTGCCAGCAGCGTGGGGTCTAACACTGAAGCTTTCTTT
-,TRBV7-6,-,TRBJ2-7,CASSTGPSSYEQYF,TGTGCCAGCAGCACCGGTCCTAGCTCCTACGAGCAGTACTTC
-,TRBV18,-,TRBJ1-2,CASSPPARDYYTF,TGTGCCAGCTCACCACCAGCCAGGGATTACTACACCTTC